This T cell receptor beta chain was found in a study of CD8+ T cells in alopecia areata. Looking at the study overall: In an open-label trial, patients got 5 to 10 mg tofacitinib twice daily. Once tofacitinib had been taken for 6 to 18 months, 6 months off drug followed. General study points: An increase in clonality over normal scalp was evident in lesional scalp, especially alopecia totalis/universalis.

Patients with alopecia areata provided lesional scalp punch biopsies as well as peripheral blood. A remark on this clone: Its antigen is still unknown.

The CDR3 spans 14 residues. Germline CDR1 and CDR2: LNHDA and SQIVND (reference sequence). V was pared by 4 bases and J by 7 bases, with 9 bases of the junction left unmatched. RNA was extracted and reverse transcribed into cDNA as the sequencing template. Using immunoSEQ multiplex PCR, the repertoire was profiled, and TCRdb retains in-frame clones only, with some absent. The table records approximately 180,000 clones, approximately 62% of them present only once. This TCR was recovered from a human donor with alopecia areata. The input for sequencing was CD4+ T cells sorted from blood, taken at week 0. This chain links TRBV19 with TRBJ1-2; 7 positions agree with TRBD1. The CDR3 protein is CASSTQTGSAGYTF. The CDR3 DNA reads as TGTGCCAGTAGTACCCAGACAGGGTCCGCTGGCTACACCTTC.